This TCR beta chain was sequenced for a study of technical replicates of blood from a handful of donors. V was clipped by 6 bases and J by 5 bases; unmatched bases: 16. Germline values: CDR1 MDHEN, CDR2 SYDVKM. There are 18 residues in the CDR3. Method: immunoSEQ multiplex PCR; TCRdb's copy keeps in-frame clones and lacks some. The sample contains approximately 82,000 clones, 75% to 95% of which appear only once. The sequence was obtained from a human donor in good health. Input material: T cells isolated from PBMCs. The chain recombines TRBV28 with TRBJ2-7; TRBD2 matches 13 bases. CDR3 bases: TGTGCCAGCAGATTAGCACCCGGGACTAGCGGGACCCGCCACGAGCAGTACTTC. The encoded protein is CASRLAPGTSGTRHEQYF.